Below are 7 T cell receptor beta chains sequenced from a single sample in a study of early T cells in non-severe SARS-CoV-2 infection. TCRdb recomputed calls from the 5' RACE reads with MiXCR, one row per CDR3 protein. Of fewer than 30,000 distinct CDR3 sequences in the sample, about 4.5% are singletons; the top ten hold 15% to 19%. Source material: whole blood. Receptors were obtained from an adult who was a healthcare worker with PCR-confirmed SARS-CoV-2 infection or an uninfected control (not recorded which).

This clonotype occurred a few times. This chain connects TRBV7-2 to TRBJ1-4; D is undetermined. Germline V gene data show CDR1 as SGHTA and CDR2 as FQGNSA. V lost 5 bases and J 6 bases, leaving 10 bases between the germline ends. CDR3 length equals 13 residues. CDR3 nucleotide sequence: TGTGCCAGCAGCCCGGCCTTTTATGAAAAACTGTTTTTT. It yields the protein CASSPAFYEKLFF.

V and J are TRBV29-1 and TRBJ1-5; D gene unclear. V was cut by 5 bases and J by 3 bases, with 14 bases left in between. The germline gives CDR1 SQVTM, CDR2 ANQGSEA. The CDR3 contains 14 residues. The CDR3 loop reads CSVRWTGTNQPQHF. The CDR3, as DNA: TGCAGCGTTAGATGGACGGGAACCAATCAGCCCCAGCATTTT.

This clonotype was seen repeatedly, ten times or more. DNA for the CDR3: TGCGCCAGCACAATAGAGGGCAGGGGGCTTTCACCCCTCCACTTT. As protein: CASTIEGRGLSPLHF. The rearrangement joins TRBV5-1 to TRBJ1-6, with TRBD1 matching over 8 bases. V lost 6 bases and J lost 9; bases outside the gene matches: 11. This CDR3 has 15 amino acids. Germline CDR1 is SGHRS and CDR2 is YFSETQ.

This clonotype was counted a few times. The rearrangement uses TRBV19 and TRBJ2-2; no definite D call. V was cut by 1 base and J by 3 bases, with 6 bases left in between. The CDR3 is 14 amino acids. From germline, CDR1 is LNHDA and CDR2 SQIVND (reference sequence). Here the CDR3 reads CASSIGRDTGELFF. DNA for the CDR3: TGTGCCAGTAGTATAGGGCGCGACACCGGGGAGCTGTTTTTT.

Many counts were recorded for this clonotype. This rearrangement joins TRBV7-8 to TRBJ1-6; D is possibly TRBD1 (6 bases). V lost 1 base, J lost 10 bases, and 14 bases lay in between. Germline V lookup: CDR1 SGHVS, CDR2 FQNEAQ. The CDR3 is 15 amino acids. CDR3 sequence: CASSLVGDTGSPLHF. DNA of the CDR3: TGTGCCAGCAGCTTAGTAGGGGACACGGGATCACCCCTCCACTTT.

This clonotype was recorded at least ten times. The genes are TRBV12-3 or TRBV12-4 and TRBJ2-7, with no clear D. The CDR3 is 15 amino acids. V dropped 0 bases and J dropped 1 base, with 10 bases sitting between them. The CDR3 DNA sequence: TGTGCCAGCAGTTTAGCGCGAGGCAGGTCCTACGAGCAGTACTTC. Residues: CASSLARGRSYEQYF.

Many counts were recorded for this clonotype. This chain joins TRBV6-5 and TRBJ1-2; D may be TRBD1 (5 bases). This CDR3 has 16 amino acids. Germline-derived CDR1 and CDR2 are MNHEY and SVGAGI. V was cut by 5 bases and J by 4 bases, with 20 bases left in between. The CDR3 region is CASSHQAGGTTYGYTF. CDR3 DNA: TGTGCCAGCAGTCATCAGGCGGGAGGGACCACCTATGGCTACACCTTC.